This T cell receptor (beta chain) was retrieved from a study of CD8 T cells in ankylosing spondylitis (TCRdb year 2017). For context, the study as a whole: The study set out to find disease-linked TCR variants by profiling T cell receptor beta repertoires in ankylosing spondylitis patients and healthy donors. The full study cohort comprised some 27 ankylosing spondylitis patients and 110 or so healthy donors. Peripheral blood was sampled, and synovial fluid was also collected from ankylosing spondylitis patients.

Paper-wide results and their limitations: In peripheral blood, the disease-linked clones were found at relatively low frequencies and had a CD8+ phenotype. A TCR beta motif made up of 7 to 9 highly homologous amino acid variants appeared to be characteristic of blood from ankylosing spondylitis patients. Significant enrichment of the disease-linked clones was reported in matched synovial fluid samples from ankylosing spondylitis patients. Some motif variants had previously been reported in the synovial fluid and blood of reactive arthritis patients, which suggests shared mechanisms of disease initiation.

This clonotype has a count of ten or more. This clone's antigen is unknown. Base-call qualities are not available, and no considerably larger clone is one nucleotide away. The sequencing machine was an Illumina HiSeq 2500. Quantitative 5'-RACE with molecular barcodes was the method used to prepare the TCR beta libraries. As for the authors' bioinformatics: Disease-linked TCR variants were identified with a new computational method built on a probabilistic model of VDJ rearrangement. TCRdb reanalyzed the raw reads on its own, using fastp at Q25 for trimming and MiXCR for clone calling, and kept in-frame beta chains. All rows with the same CDR3 protein become a single entry with the most common DNA and genes. For this entry, the V and J calls and clone size follow TCRdb and not the study's own pipeline. In this sample the table shows about 240,000 distinct CDR3 sequences, 7.5% to 9% of which occur a single time. Of the sample, about 6.8% falls within the top ten clones.

The sequence was collected from a male donor with ankylosing spondylitis or in good health (not recorded which). Sample: blood, either unsorted or a sorted T cell fraction (not recorded which).

The bases read TGTGCCAGCAGCCACCCGTTGGGCGGAAATGAAGCTTTCTTT. It specifies CASSHPLGGNEAFF. The V and J genes are TRBV16 and TRBJ1-1; no D gene can be assigned with confidence. CDR3 length: 14 amino acids, cysteine to phenylalanine. Only the CDR3 DNA stays, 42 bases, in frame from base 1. Cut back by 3 bases and 7 bases, the V and J ends lie 15 bases apart. According to the germline V gene, CDR1 reads KGHSY and CDR2 reads FQNENV.